This T cell receptor (beta chain) appears in the sequencing data of a study of blood T cells in healthy people across ages. Trimming took 4 bases from V and 4 from J, leaving 18 bases between them. CDR3 length equals 15 residues. The germline V gene encodes CDR1 SGHRS and CDR2 YFSETQ. In regard to this clonotype: Its target is not known.

A J-beta primer mix and a sample-barcoded 5' primer were used in a second PCR of roughly 7 to 12 cycles. TCRdb passed the 5' RACE reads through MiXCR, listing each CDR3 protein once. The data hold nearly 800,000 distinct CDR3 sequences, with approximately 25% observed a single time. Broader study findings: Any conclusive comparison of naive versus antigen-experienced cells was prevented by using unsorted PBMCs.

The same sample was also studied in work on T cells of mothers and their children. As that report states: At around 1.5 ug per 15 ul, all of the extracted RNA went into cDNA synthesis. With unrelated pairs as the comparison, related mother-child pairs had a slightly higher overlap that was not significant.

Sample: blood. This chain joins TRBV5-1 and TRBJ2-7; D possibly matches TRBD1 or TRBD2 (5 bases each). The clonotype was recovered from a boy aged 10-17 years in good health. CDR3 nucleotide sequence: TGCGCCAGCAGCCCGAGGGGATCATCGGGATACGAGCAGTACTTC. Its translation is CASSPRGSSGYEQYF.